This T cell receptor beta chain is drawn from a study of OX40 agonist ivuxolimab in advanced cancers. Looking at the study overall: Ivuxolimab was an agonistic, fully human IgG2 monoclonal antibody directed against OX40 (CD134), a costimulatory receptor. Intravenous ivuxolimab was administered to patients every 2 weeks at six dose levels: 0.01, 0.1, 0.3, 1.5, 3 and 10 mg/kg. Among the 50 to 55 dose-escalation patients, about 20 had hepatocellular carcinoma, roughly 15 melanoma, 9 renal cell carcinoma and 9 head and neck cancer. The dose-escalation cohort was almost 85% male with a mean age of about 58 years, ranging from roughly 23 to 79. Patients were allowed to have had prior anti-PD-1, anti-PD-L1 or anti-CTLA-4 therapy, and approximately 39% of the dose-escalation patients had been treated with checkpoint inhibitors. Partial responses occurred in three dose-escalation patients, of whom one had hepatocellular carcinoma and two had cutaneous melanoma. Peripheral TCRbeta sequencing aimed to test whether ivuxolimab altered TCR sequence diversity and caused clonal T-cell expansion. The paper reports the monotherapy dose-escalation portion (N of about 47 patients) of the phase I ivuxolimab trial.

The investigation overall reported the following: After ivuxolimab, more expanded clones were found on average in CD8+ T cells than in CD4+ T cells. At doses of 0.1 to 3.0 mg/kg, clonal expansion of both CD4+ and CD8+ blood T cells was observed from baseline to week 6. Low levels of normalized T-cell clonal expansion were also seen in some patients who did not respond. Partial responders in the 0.1-3.0 mg/kg groups had among the lowest normalized peripheral clonal expansion, especially among CD8+ T cells. The antigen specificity of the clonally expanded peripheral T cells was not determined.

Genomic DNA was extracted from sorted cells for sequencing of the TCRbeta CDR3 region. TCRbeta CDR3 regions were sequenced using the immunoSEQ Assay. TCRdb provides this immuneACCESS table in a form limited to in-frame rearrangements. Some clones are lacking; in checked studies, under half of them reflect an unresolved V gene, and why the rest are absent is not known. This sample has 20,000 or so clones in its table, and about 86% of those were observed once. The ten largest clones take up 20% to 30% of the sample. On this clone: Its antigen is currently not known. Per-base quality was not reported, and no clone a single base away is much larger than it.

The trial excluded patients who had a history of autoimmune disease or who were on systemic immunosuppression. In every dose cohort, peripheral blood was drawn for TCR sequencing at baseline, cycle 4 day 1, and cycle 7 day 1. The samples were taken from a phase I, first-in-human, multicenter, open-label dose-escalation trial of ivuxolimab. Adults with locally advanced or metastatic melanoma, renal cell, hepatocellular, or head and neck squamous cell carcinoma were enrolled in the trial. Before TCR sequencing, CD4+ T cells and CD8+ T cells were sorted from peripheral blood as separate populations. This TCR derives from an adult with an advanced solid tumor such as melanoma, head and neck, liver or kidney cancer. The sequencing here drew on CD4+ or CD8+ T cells sorted from blood, taken in a trial of the OX40 agonist ivuxolimab.

The sequenced DNA: TGTGCCAGCAGTTTAAGCAGGGCTGGGGCTGGGGCCAACGTCCTGACTTTC. Translated, this is CASSLSRAGAGANVLTF. The rearrangement joined TRBV28 to TRBJ2-6; a tentative D match to TRBD1 spans 5 bases. The germline V gene yields MDHEN for CDR1 and SYDVKM for CDR2. There are 17 amino acids in the CDR3, from cysteine to phenylalanine inclusive. Left in the record is the CDR3 DNA by itself, 51 bases read in frame from the first base. V was cut back by 2 bases and J by 2 bases, leaving a gap of 13 bases between them.